This is a list of T cell receptor beta chains from one sample in a study of control samples from healthy donors and cancer patients. Measured with immunoSEQ multiplex PCR; TCRdb has only the in-frame clones, and not every one. The table has roughly 88,000 clones, approximately 91% seen once. Sequenced sample: blood. The receptors derive from a woman between 25 and 40 years old in good health. Each CDR3 is given with its conserved first and last residue. Each record gives: clone size, J gene, V gene, D gene, CDR3 DNA, CDR3 protein. A D gene is named only where the DNA matches it firmly. Part of the rows lack a size; the others show once, few, many or a class for expanded clones.

>NA|TRBJ1-1|TRBV5-1|TRBD1
TGCGCCAGCAGCTCCAGACAGGGGAACACTGAAGCTTTCTTT
CASSSRQGNTEAFF
>NA|TRBJ2-2|TRBV28|NA
TGTGCCAGCATCCCGAACACCGGGGAGCTGTTTTTT
CASIPNTGELFF
>NA|TRBJ1-6|TRBV28|NA
TGTGCCAGCAGCCACGGAGACGGGGATACCTCACCCCTCCACTTT
CASSHGDGDTSPLHF
>NA|TRBJ1-1|TRBV11-2|NA
TGTGCCAGCAGCCCCTTAAGAGGGGGGGCGCCTCTGGAAGCTTTCTTT
CASSPLRGGAPLEAFF
>once|TRBJ1-4|TRBV9|NA
TGTGCCAGCAGCCCACAGTTACAGATTAATGAAAAACTGTTTTTT
CASSPQLQINEKLFF
>NA|TRBJ2-3|TRBV6-1|NA
TGTGCCAGCAGTGAGACCAAGACCTATAGCACAGATACGCAGTATTTT
CASSETKTYSTDTQYF
>NA|TRBJ1-2|TRBV9|NA
TGTGCCAGCAGCGTAGGGACCTATGGCTACACCTTC
CASSVGTYGYTF
>NA|TRBJ2-1|TRBV5-1|NA
TGCGCCAGCAGCCCCGGAGACCAGACTAACAATGAGCAGTTCTTC
CASSPGDQTNNEQFF
>NA|TRBJ1-4|TRBV29-1|NA
TGCAGCGGTGGGGACACAACTGCAACTAATGAAAAACTGTTTTTT
CSGGDTTATNEKLFF
>NA|TRBJ1-4|TRBV6-2/TRBV6-3|NA
TGTGCCAGCAGTTACATTTCGGGTAATGAAAAACTGTTTTTT
CASSYISGNEKLFF
>NA|TRBJ2-2|TRBV5-1|NA
TGCGCCAGCAGCTTGAGGGACATGAACACCGGGGAGCTGTTTTTT
CASSLRDMNTGELFF
>once|TRBJ1-1|TRBV11-2|NA
TGTGCCAGCAGCTTAGCTGGGGGAAAGAACACTGAAGCTTTCTTT
CASSLAGGKNTEAFF
>NA|TRBJ2-7|TRBV6-1|NA
TGTGCCAGCAGTGAAGGGTGGGGGACGGCCTACGAGCAGTACTTC
CASSEGWGTAYEQYF
>once|TRBJ2-2|TRBV7-2|TRBD2
TGTGCCAGCAGCTTAGTATCGGGACTAGCGTACTCGAACACCGGGGAGCTGTTTTTT
CASSLVSGLAYSNTGELFF
>NA|TRBJ1-6|TRBV9|NA
TGTGCCAGCAGCGTCTCTAGAAGCTCCTATAATTCACCCCTCCACTTT
CASSVSRSSYNSPLHF
>NA|TRBJ1-1|TRBV5-1|NA
TGCGCCAGCAGCCCGCAACAGGGAGCAAACACTGAAGCTTTCTTT
CASSPQQGANTEAFF
>NA|TRBJ2-5|TRBV4-1|NA
TGCGCCAGCAGCAGTCAAGAGACCCAGTACTTC
CASSSQETQYF
>NA|TRBJ2-1|TRBV5-1|TRBD2
TGCGCCAGCAGCTCGGGGACTATCTACAATGAGCAGTTCTTC
CASSSGTIYNEQFF
>NA|TRBJ1-2|TRBV19|NA
TGTGCCAGTAGAGATACGGGAATGGGCTATGGCTACACCTTC
CASRDTGMGYGYTF
>once|TRBJ2-3|TRBV19|TRBD2
TGTGCCAGTAGTAGGAGGGGTTGGGGCGGGAGTTTGCATACGCAGTATTTT
CASSRRGWGGSLHTQYF
>NA|TRBJ2-3|TRBV10-1|NA
TGCGCCAGCAGCACCGGGACGGTCACAGATACGCAGTATTTT
CASSTGTVTDTQYF
>NA|TRBJ1-1|TRBV21-1|NA
TGTGCCAGTACTCCAGGGGGCCCTGAAGCTTTCTTT
CASTPGGPEAFF
>NA|TRBJ2-3|TRBV28|TRBD2
TGTGCCAGCACGGGCGGGGGGGCCAACGCAGATACGCAGTATTTT
CASTGGGANADTQYF
>NA|TRBJ1-1|TRBV7-8|TRBD1
TGTGCCAGCGCCCGGCGGTTAGGGACAGGGCCAACTGAAGCTTTCTTT
CASARRLGTGPTEAFF
>NA|TRBJ2-3|TRBV30|NA
TGTGCCTGGAACAGGGACACAGATACGCAGTATTTT
CAWNRDTDTQYF
>NA|TRBJ2-3|TRBV11-3|NA
TGTGCCAGCAGCTTAAGTAGCGGAGGGGCGTATACGCAGTATTTT
CASSLSSGGAYTQYF
>NA|TRBJ1-6|TRBV19|TRBD1
TGTGCCAGTAGCTCCGGACAGGGACATTATAATTCACCCCTCCACTTT
CASSSGQGHYNSPLHF
>NA|TRBJ2-5|TRBV6-4|TRBD2
TGTGCCAGCAGTGTATTCAGGGAGCTAGCGGGGGGGCTCCAGACCCAGTACTTC
CASSVFRELAGGLQTQYF
>few|TRBJ2-7|TRBV9|NA
TGTGCCAGCAGCGTAGGTGGGAGCTCCTACGAGCAGTACTTC
CASSVGGSSYEQYF
>NA|TRBJ1-3|TRBV18|NA
TGTGCCAGCTCACCGACAGCCCTTCGCTCTGGAAACACCATATATTTT
CASSPTALRSGNTIYF
>NA|TRBJ1-5|TRBV19|NA
TGTGCCTCTTACGGGGGGGGACCCCCTAGCAATCAGCCCCAGCATTTT
CASYGGGPPSNQPQHF
>NA|TRBJ1-6|TRBV5-1|NA
TGCGCCAGCAGCTTGGAAATAGGCAGACGGAATTCACCCCTCCACTTT
CASSLEIGRRNSPLHF
>NA|TRBJ1-4|TRBV5-6|NA
TGTGCCAGCAGCTTGACTAGGGGATCTGAGAATGAAAAACTGTTTTTT
CASSLTRGSENEKLFF
>NA|TRBJ2-6|TRBV7-6|TRBD1
TGTGCCAGCAGCAGGGACAGTCGGGGGGCCAACGTCCTGACTTTC
CASSRDSRGANVLTF
>NA|TRBJ1-5|TRBV6-6|TRBD1
TGTGCCAGCAGTCCCACTCGACAGGGAACGAGCAATCAGCCCCAGCATTTT
CASSPTRQGTSNQPQHF
>NA|TRBJ1-6|TRBV18|NA
TGTGCCAGCTCGCTTACTGTGGTGAGCAATTCACCCCTCCACTTT
CASSLTVVSNSPLHF
>NA|TRBJ1-4|TRBV3-1/TRBV3-2|NA
TGTGCCAGCAGCCAAACGGGCCGGGCAGGGAATGAAAAACTGTTTTTT
CASSQTGRAGNEKLFF
>NA|TRBJ1-3|TRBV5-1|NA
TGCGCCAGCAGCTTTGACAGTTACTCTGGAAACACCATATATTTT
CASSFDSYSGNTIYF
>NA|TRBJ1-2|TRBV7-8|NA
TGTGCCAGCAGCCAGACGGCCACTCCTGGCTACACCTTC
CASSQTATPGYTF
>NA|TRBJ2-1|TRBV3-1/TRBV3-2|NA
TGTGCCAGCAGCCAAGATGTTAGGACGAATGAGCAGTTCTTC
CASSQDVRTNEQFF
>NA|TRBJ2-3|TRBV19|TRBD2
TGTGCCAGCCAGAGCGGGAGGGGAAGCACAGATACGCAGTATTTT
CASQSGRGSTDTQYF
>NA|TRBJ1-1|TRBV5-6|NA
TGTGCCAGCAGCTTGCGGCCGGAAGAAGCTTTCTTT
CASSLRPEEAFF
>NA|TRBJ2-3|TRBV28|TRBD1
TGTGCCAGCATCAGACAGGGGGTGCTCCCAGATACGCAGTATTTT
CASIRQGVLPDTQYF
>NA|TRBJ1-4|TRBV5-1|NA
TGCGCCAGCAGCTTCAACAGGGATCGAGAAAAACTGTTTTTT
CASSFNRDREKLFF
>NA|TRBJ1-5|TRBV2|TRBD1
TGTGCCAGCAGTCCTCAGGGGGAGGGGGGTCAGCCCCAGCATTTT
CASSPQGEGGQPQHF
>NA|TRBJ2-1|TRBV5-6|TRBD1
TGTGCCAGCAGCTTGACTTCCGGGACAGGAGTTAACAATGAGCAGTTCTTC
CASSLTSGTGVNNEQFF
>NA|TRBJ1-1|TRBV27|TRBD1
TGTGCCAGCAGTTCCAGGACAGGTTACACTGAAGCTTTCTTT
CASSSRTGYTEAFF
>NA|TRBJ1-6|TRBV5-1|NA
TGCGCCAGCAGCACCCTGGGCAGCCCGGTAGGACTCCACTTT
CASSTLGSPVGLHF
>once|TRBJ1-3|TRBV7-9|TRBD1
TGTGCCAGCAGCCCCGGGACAGGCGGAAACACCATATATTTT
CASSPGTGGNTIYF
>NA|TRBJ1-3|TRBV2|NA
TGTGCCAGCCGGGACCATTCTGGAAACACCATATATTTT
CASRDHSGNTIYF
>NA|TRBJ1-2|TRBV6-2/TRBV6-3|NA
TGTGCCAGCAGTTACTCAGGCAGGGTTTCGGCTAACTATGGCTACACCTTC
CASSYSGRVSANYGYTF
>NA|TRBJ1-1|TRBV6-5|TRBD1
TGTGCCAGCAGACAGGGGGCTGTAGACACTGAAGCTTTCTTT
CASRQGAVDTEAFF
>NA|TRBJ2-7|TRBV9|NA
TGTGCCAGCAGCACGGACAGCGCCTACGAGCAGTACTTC
CASSTDSAYEQYF
>once|TRBJ2-3|TRBV9|TRBD2
TGTGCCAGCAGCGTGTCCCTAGCGGGGGGTCTCACAGATACGCAGTATTTT
CASSVSLAGGLTDTQYF
>NA|TRBJ2-7|TRBV10-3|TRBD2
TGTGCCATCAGTGACGGGGGGGAGCAGTACTTC
CAISDGGEQYF
>NA|TRBJ1-1|TRBV19|NA
TGTGCCAGTAGCCGGCGTGGGGCAGGGCGGACTGAAGCTTTCTTT
CASSRRGAGRTEAFF
>NA|TRBJ2-7|TRBV28|NA
TGTGCCAGCAGTTTATACAGGGTAATCTCCTACGAGCAGTACTTC
CASSLYRVISYEQYF